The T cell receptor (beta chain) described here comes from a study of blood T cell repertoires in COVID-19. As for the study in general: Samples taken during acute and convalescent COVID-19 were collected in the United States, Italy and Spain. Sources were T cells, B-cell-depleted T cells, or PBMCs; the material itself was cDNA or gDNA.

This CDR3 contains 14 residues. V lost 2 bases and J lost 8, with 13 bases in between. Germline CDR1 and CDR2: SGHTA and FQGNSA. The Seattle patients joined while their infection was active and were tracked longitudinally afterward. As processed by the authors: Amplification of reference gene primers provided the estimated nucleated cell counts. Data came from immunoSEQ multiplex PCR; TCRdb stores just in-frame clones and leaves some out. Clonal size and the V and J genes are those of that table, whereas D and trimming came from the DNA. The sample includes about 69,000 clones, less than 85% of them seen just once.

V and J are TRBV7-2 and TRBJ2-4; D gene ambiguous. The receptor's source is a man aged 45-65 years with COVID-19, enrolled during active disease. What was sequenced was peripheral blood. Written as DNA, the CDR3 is TGTGCCAGCAGCTTAAGGAGCCAAAAGGACATTCAGTACTTC. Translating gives CASSLRSQKDIQYF.